This T cell receptor beta chain originates from a study of shared clonotypes between healthy human individuals. TCRdb keeps only in-frame clones here, not all; method: immunoSEQ multiplex PCR. This table holds millions of clones, about 93% found once. V lost 5 bases to trimming and J lost 2 bases, with 6 bases between them. The CDR3 totals 12 residues. Germline CDR1 reads LNHNV; CDR2 reads YYDKDF (reference sequence). CD45RO negativity and positive selection for CCR7 defined naive CD8 cells, a population that excluded terminally differentiated effector memory CD45RA+ cells. The chain links TRBV15 to TRBJ1-1; no firm D call. This receptor was identified in a man between 18 and 29 years old in good health. Some clones in this sample may be carry-over from other donors' samples. The specimen sequenced was naive CD8+ T cells from PBMCs. The CDR3 region is CATSPINTEAFF. The CDR3 bases are TGTGCCACCAGCCCCATTAACACTGAAGCTTTCTTT. Supplemented by reference TRBV15 and TRBJ1-1, the full variable domain reads DAMVIQNPRYQVTQFGKPVTLSCSQTLNHNVMYWYQQKSSQAPKLLFHYYDKDFNNEADTPDNFQSRRPNTSFCFLDIRSPGLGDTAMYLCATSPINTEAFFGQGTRLTVV.